A selection of T cell receptor beta chains follows, all from one sample in a study of cytomegalovirus exposure and HLA in healthy donors. Produced via immunoSEQ multiplex PCR; TCRdb's table is partial and in-frame only. In the table there are hundreds of thousands of clones, 83% of which are singletons. Sequencing was performed on PBMCs. These receptors all stem from a woman younger than 30 in good health and CMV-seronegative. Both conserved end residues are part of each CDR3.

>11|TRBV6-5|TRBJ1-2
CASSHYGQGFF
>15|TRBV9|TRBJ2-3
CASSVGWGVADTQYF
>15|TRBV14|TRBJ1-1
CASSFSGGPRHGAFF
>14|TRBV28|TRBJ1-2
CASRRGQAFYGYTF
>15|TRBV27|TRBJ1-1
CASSQTGGRNTEAFF
>14|TRBV7-8|TRBJ2-7
CASTSGRVSYEQYF
>14|TRBV5-1|TRBJ2-7
CASSRDSGDYEQYF
>15|TRBV27|TRBJ2-7
CASSSQRDPPYEQYF
>15|TRBV6-5|TRBJ2-5
CATLGASGDQETQYF
>16|TRBV7-8|TRBJ2-5
CASSFGGGTLQETQYF
>14|TRBV5-6|TRBJ2-4
CASSLVGLKNIQYF
>16|TRBV18|TRBJ2-5
CASSTRGTPYKETQYF
>15|TRBV7-3|TRBJ2-7
CASSPRTSGSYEQYF
>13|TRBV19|TRBJ2-1
CASSAGRANEQFF
>11|TRBV6-5|TRBJ2-1
CASSEGYEQFF
>17|TRBV19|TRBJ1-5
CASSIDLRTVANQPQHF
>15|TRBV11-2|.
CASSQGAGSPYEQYF
>16|TRBV28|TRBJ2-7
CASSLGGWRGSYEQYF
>13|TRBV6-5|TRBJ2-5
CAVGTGVQETQYF
>14|TRBV6-5|TRBJ2-5
CASSYSGAGETQYF